The next 27 T cell receptor beta chains were all read from a single sample in a study of OX40 agonist ivuxolimab in advanced cancers. Data came from immunoSEQ multiplex PCR; TCRdb stores just in-frame clones and leaves some out. The sample carries around 60,000 clones, 70% to 90% recorded once. Material: CD4+ or CD8+ T cells sorted from blood, obtained in a trial of the OX40 agonist ivuxolimab. These receptors came from an adult with an advanced solid tumor such as melanoma, head and neck, liver or kidney cancer.

This chain links TRBV4-3 with TRBJ2-1; 11 nucleotides line up with TRBD2. The V gene end was trimmed by 1 base and the J gene end by 8 bases; junction bases not matched to a gene: 10. The germline V gene has CDR1 LGHNA and CDR2 YSLEER. The CDR3 is 17 residues long. CDR3 bases: TGCGCCAGCAGCCAAGGCAATAGCGGGGGGGCCTGGTATGAGCAGTTCTTC. Residues: CASSQGNSGGAWYEQFF.

This clone showed up just a few times. V gene TRBV30 combines with J gene TRBJ1-4; TRBD1 might be the D (5 bases). CDR1 and CDR2 from the germline V gene are GTSNPN and SVGIG (reference sequence). V was trimmed by 1 base and J by 16 bases, leaving 16 bases between them. The CDR3 has 12 amino acids. The DNA of the CDR3 is TGTGCCTGGAGTGGGGAGTTTGGGGGTCAGTTTTTT. It encodes CAWSGEFGGQFF.

About this clone: An end of the junction differs from the germline gene, which may be a read error. This sequence joins TRBV2 and TRBJ2-3; TRBD2 agrees at 10 bases. Germline-derived CDR1 and CDR2 are SNHLY and FYNNEI. This CDR3 has 13 residues. The CDR3 DNA reads TGTGCCAGCAGTAAAGCGGGAGGGTGGACGCAGTATTTT. This translates into CASSKAGGWTQYF.

This clone was found a few times. This chain joins TRBV19 and TRBJ2-6; 8 bases are a match to TRBD1. Germline-derived CDR1 and CDR2 are LNHDA and SQIVND (reference sequence). V shed 10 bases, J shed 0 bases, and the junction held 11 bases outside the gene matches. The CDR3 runs to 17 residues. CDR3 coding DNA: TGTGCCACTAACGGGGACAGGCACAGCTCTGGGGCCAACGTCCTGACTTTC. Its translation is CATNGDRHSSGANVLTF.

This clone has a single count. The chain is built from TRBV28 and TRBJ2-1; maybe TRBD1 (6 bases). Trimming took off 8 bases at V and 8 bases at J, with 13 bases between the two ends. The germline CDR1 and CDR2 sequences are MDHEN and SYDVKM. The length of the CDR3 is 12 residues. The CDR3 coding sequence is TGTGCCAGCGTCACAGGGTTCGATGAGCAGTTCTTC. It codes for CASVTGFDEQFF.

This clone was recorded once. V and J are TRBV10-3 and TRBJ2-1, with D uncertain. Looked up from germline, CDR1 is ENHRY and CDR2 is SYGVKD. Trimming cost V 0 bases and J 3 bases, with 9 bases left between them. The CDR3 covers 15 residues. This CDR3 is CAISESRSLYNEQFF. The CDR3 DNA follows: TGTGCCATCAGTGAGTCTAGGTCCCTCTACAATGAGCAGTTCTTC.

The chain joins TRBV29-1 to TRBJ2-1; 10 positions agree with TRBD1. The V and J ends lost 6 bases and 9 bases, in that order; junction bases with no gene match: 5. Germline CDR1 and CDR2: SQVTM and ANQGSEA. The CDR3 has 12 residues. The CDR3 region has the DNA TGCAGCGTCCGGGACAGGGGAGGTGAGCAGTTCTTC. Protein product: CSVRDRGGEQFF.

This clone was counted only a few times. The chain employs TRBV28 and TRBJ2-7, with D tentatively TRBD1 (5 bases). Per germline, CDR1 MDHEN and CDR2 SYDVKM. V was pared by 2 bases and J by 7 bases, with 9 bases between. CDR3 length equals 12 residues. CDR3 in amino acids: CASSLRGEEQYF. In DNA, the CDR3 is TGTGCCAGCAGTTTAAGGGGTGAAGAGCAGTACTTC.

The rearrangement joins TRBV2 to TRBJ2-3; no clear D. V was shortened by 2 bases and J by 4 bases, with 7 bases between the two germline ends. CDR3 length equals 13 residues. Germline-derived CDR1 and CDR2 are SNHLY and FYNNEI. CDR3 sequence reads: CASSESPADTQYF. For the CDR3, the DNA is TGTGCCAGCAGTGAATCCCCCGCAGATACGCAGTATTTT.

The chain links TRBV20-1 to TRBJ2-5; D gene ambiguous. Germline CDR1 and CDR2: DFQATT and SNEGSKA (reference sequence). V lost 5 bases, J lost 2 bases, and 3 bases lay in between. This CDR3 spans 10 amino acids. This CDR3 reads CSAGQETQYF. CDR3 sequence (DNA): TGCAGTGCTGGGCAAGAGACCCAGTACTTC.

Comments on this clone: Other DNA sequences in the sample encode the same CDR3. The genes are TRBV28 and TRBJ2-7; unclear D gene. Trimming cost V 1 base and J 4 bases, with 5 bases left between them. Per germline, CDR1 MDHEN and CDR2 SYDVKM. The CDR3 is 12 amino acids. The chain's CDR3 is CASSLSGYEQYF. The CDR3 DNA follows: TGTGCCAGCAGTTTATCGGGTTACGAGCAGTACTTC.

V usage is TRBV7-9 and J usage is TRBJ2-5, with 7 bases identical to TRBD1. The CDR3 contains 14 residues. CDR1 and CDR2 from the germline V gene are SEHNR and FQNEAQ (reference sequence). The junction had 7 bases not matched to a gene; V was cut back by 5 bases and J by 4 bases. In DNA, the CDR3 is TGTGCCAGCAGCCGATCGACAGGGAGAGAGACCCAGTACTTC. Translated, it gives CASSRSTGRETQYF.

The rearrangement uses TRBV27 and TRBJ2-7; D is ambiguous. The V end lost 2 bases, the J end lost 1 base, and 15 bases lay between the germline ends. This CDR3 has 16 residues. The germline CDR1 and CDR2 sequences are MNHEY and SMNVEV (reference sequence). In DNA form, the CDR3 reads TGTGCCAGCAGTTTAGCCCCTTATCGAACGTCCTACGAGCAGTACTTC. It specifies CASSLAPYRTSYEQYF.

This sequence joins TRBV10-3 and TRBJ1-1; D ambiguous. CDR3 length: 14 amino acids. Trimming cost V 2 bases and J 0 bases, with 7 bases left between them. Germline assignment: CDR1 ENHRY and CDR2 SYGVKD. This chain's CDR3 is CAISEGSMNTEAFF. The DNA of the CDR3 is TGTGCCATCAGTGAGGGGTCTATGAACACTGAAGCTTTCTTT.

The chain employs TRBV27 and TRBJ2-1; TRBD2 is a possible D gene (6 bases). There are 16 residues in the CDR3. V was shortened by 5 bases and J by 5 bases, with 19 bases between the two germline ends. The germline V gene has CDR1 MNHEY and CDR2 SMNVEV (reference sequence). CDR3 in amino acids: CASSLVADFRNNEQFF. In DNA form, the CDR3 reads TGTGCCAGCAGTCTAGTAGCGGACTTTCGGAACAATGAGCAGTTCTTC.

V gene TRBV11-2 combines with J gene TRBJ2-1, with TRBD1 identical over 7 bases. Germline V gives CDR1 SGHAT, CDR2 FQNNGV. The V segment lost 3 bases and the J segment 7 bases; nucleotides outside the gene matches: 12. The length of the CDR3 is 16 residues. The CDR3 region has the DNA TGTGCCAGCAGCTTGGCCGGGACAGTTAAAGCTAATGAGCAGTTCTTC. Encoded protein: CASSLAGTVKANEQFF. Full variable domain (remainder filled in from reference TRBV11-2 and TRBJ2-1): EAGVAQSPRYKIIEKRQSVAFWCNPISGHATLYWYQQILGQGPKLLIQFQNNGVVDDSQLPKDRFSAERLKGVDSTLKIQPAKLEDSAVYLCASSLAGTVKANEQFFGPGTRLTVL.

V usage is TRBV19 and J usage is TRBJ2-1, with D maybe TRBD2 (7 bases). Germline loops: CDR1 LNHDA, CDR2 SQIVND (reference sequence). Trimming stripped 2 bases from V and 2 bases from J, with 10 bases between. CDR3 length equals 15 residues. CDR3 in DNA: TGTGCCAGTAGTATACCCGGGGGGCCCTACAATGAGCAGTTCTTC. Amino acid sequence: CASSIPGGPYNEQFF.

The V call is TRBV18, the J call TRBJ1-1; D ambiguous. The CDR3 covers 15 residues. Germline lookup yields CDR1 KGHSH and CDR2 LQKENI. V was pared by 2 bases and J by 1 base, with 11 bases between. As DNA, the CDR3 is TGTGCCAGCTCACCAGCCCGCGGAGAGAACACTGAAGCTTTCTTT. Protein sequence: CASSPARGENTEAFF.

The chain joins TRBV4-1 to TRBJ2-7; unclear D gene. Germline V lookup: CDR1 MGHRA, CDR2 YSYEKL. This CDR3 region has 13 residues. Trimming cost V 0 bases and J 6 bases, with 9 bases left between them. The DNA of the CDR3 is TGCGCCAGCAGCCAAGAATCGAATAGCGAGCAGTACTTC. It translates to CASSQESNSEQYF.

This clone turned up a few times. V and J are TRBV4-1 and TRBJ2-7; possible D gene TRBD2, 7 bases. The V end was cut by 4 bases, the J end by 1 base, with 17 bases between. This CDR3 spans 16 amino acids. Germline CDR1 is MGHRA and CDR2 is YSYEKL. The CDR3 DNA reads as TGCGCCAGCAGCCCCGGGGAGGGGGGGCTATCCTACGAGCAGTACTTC. Translation: CASSPGEGGLSYEQYF.

The V gene is TRBV10-3, the J gene TRBJ2-7, with 9 bases aligning to TRBD2. CDR1 ENHRY and CDR2 SYGVKD come from the germline V gene. This CDR3 is built from 15 residues. Unmatched junction bases numbered 7, after V lost 0 bases and J lost 7 bases. The DNA of the CDR3 is TGTGCCATCAGTGAGTCGAGGTCTAGCGGGATGGAGCAGTACTTC. This sequence encodes CAISESRSSGMEQYF.

The chain carries TRBV6-1 and TRBJ1-5, with D possibly being TRBD1 (6 bases). The CDR3 contains 15 residues. From germline, CDR1 is MNHNS and CDR2 SASEGT. The V end lost 5 bases, the J end lost 6 bases, and 17 bases lay between the germline ends. CDR3: CASSHRDILFQPQHF. The CDR3 nucleotides are TGTGCCAGCAGTCACAGGGACATCCTGTTTCAGCCCCAGCATTTT.

This clone was seen only a few times. The CDR3 spells CASSESGARPRAFF. The CDR3 nucleotides read TGCGCCAGCAGTGAGTCCGGGGCAAGGCCGAGGGCTTTCTTT. The chain combines TRBV10-1 with TRBJ1-1; maybe TRBD1 (5 bases). The CDR3 runs 14 residues. Germline V gene sequence: CDR1 WNHNN, CDR2 SYGVQD (reference sequence). Deletions cut 0 bases from V and 11 bases from J, with 16 bases between.

CDR3 sequence (DNA): TGTGCCAGCAGCTCAATGGCAGGTACCACTGAAGCTTTCTTT. Protein product: CASSSMAGTTEAFF. The chain is built from TRBV6-1 and TRBJ1-1, with D unclear. CDR1 is MNHNS, CDR2 SASEGT, per germline. V lost 6 bases to trimming and J lost 4 bases, with 15 bases between them. The CDR3 length is 14 residues.

This clone came up a few times. The rearrangement uses TRBV5-1 and TRBJ1-6; D is perhaps TRBD1 (5 bases). The CDR3 runs 15 residues. V shed 0 bases and J shed 6 bases, with 10 bases lying between them. CDR1 and CDR2 from the germline V gene are SGHRS and YFSETQ. The CDR3 coding sequence is TGCGCCAGCAGCTTGGAGGGGTTAAGTAATTCACCCCTCCACTTT. This codes for CASSLEGLSNSPLHF.

The chain links TRBV7-3 to TRBJ2-3, with TRBD2 matching 7 bases. The CDR3 consists of 14 residues. Germline trimming cut 3 bases from V and 3 bases from J; bases unmatched to any gene: 3. The germline V gene encodes CDR1 SGHTA and CDR2 FQGTGA. The CDR3 DNA follows: TGTGCCAGCAGCTTTGGACTAGGAACAGATACGCAGTATTTT. Translated: CASSFGLGTDTQYF. Based on the CDR3 plus reference TRBV7-3 and TRBJ2-3, the full variable domain is GAGVSQTPSNKVTEKGKYVELRCDPISGHTALYWYRQSLGQGPEFLIYFQGTGAADDSGLPNDRFFAVRPEGSVSTLKIQRTERGDSAVYLCASSFGLGTDTQYFGPGTRLTVL.

The CDR3 nucleotides are TGTGCCAGCAGAATCCCAGGGAATGCCGGAAAACTGTTTTTT. It codes for CASRIPGNAGKLFF. This rearrangement joins TRBV28 to TRBJ1-4; D may be TRBD1 (5 bases). V was clipped by 6 bases and J by 10 bases, with 18 bases between them. CDR1 MDHEN and CDR2 SYDVKM come from the germline V gene. The CDR3 consists of 14 residues.